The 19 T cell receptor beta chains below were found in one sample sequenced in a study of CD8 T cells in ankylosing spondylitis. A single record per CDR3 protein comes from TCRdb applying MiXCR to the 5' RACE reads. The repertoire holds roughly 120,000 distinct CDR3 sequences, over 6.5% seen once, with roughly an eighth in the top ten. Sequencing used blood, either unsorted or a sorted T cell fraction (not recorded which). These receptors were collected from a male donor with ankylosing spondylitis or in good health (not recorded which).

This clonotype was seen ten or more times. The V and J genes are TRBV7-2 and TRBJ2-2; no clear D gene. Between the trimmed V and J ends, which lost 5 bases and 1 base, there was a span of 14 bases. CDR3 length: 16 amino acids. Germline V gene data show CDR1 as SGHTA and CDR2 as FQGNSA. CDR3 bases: TGTGCCAGCAGCGTGCCGGGCCAAGGGAACACCGGGGAGCTGTTTTTT. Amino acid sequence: CASSVPGQGNTGELFF.

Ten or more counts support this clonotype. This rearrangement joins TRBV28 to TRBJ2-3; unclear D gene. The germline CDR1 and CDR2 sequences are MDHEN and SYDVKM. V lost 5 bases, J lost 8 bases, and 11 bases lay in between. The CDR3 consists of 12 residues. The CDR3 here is CASSQPKSTQYF. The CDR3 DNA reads TGTGCCAGCAGTCAACCTAAGTCTACGCAGTATTTT.

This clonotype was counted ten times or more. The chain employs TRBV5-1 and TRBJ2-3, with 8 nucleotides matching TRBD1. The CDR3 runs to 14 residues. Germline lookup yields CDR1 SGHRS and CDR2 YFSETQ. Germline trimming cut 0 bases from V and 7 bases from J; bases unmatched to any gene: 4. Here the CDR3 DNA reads TGCGCCAGCAGCTTGGACCAGGGGGCTTATACGCAGTATTTT. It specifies CASSLDQGAYTQYF.

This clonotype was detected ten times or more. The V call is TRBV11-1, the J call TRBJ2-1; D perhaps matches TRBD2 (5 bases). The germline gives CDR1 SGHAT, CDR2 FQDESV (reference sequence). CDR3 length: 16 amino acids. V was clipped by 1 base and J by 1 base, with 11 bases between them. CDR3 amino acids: CASSLGRGSSYNEQFF. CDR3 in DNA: TGTGCCAGCAGCTTAGGTCGCGGGTCGTCCTACAATGAGCAGTTCTTC.

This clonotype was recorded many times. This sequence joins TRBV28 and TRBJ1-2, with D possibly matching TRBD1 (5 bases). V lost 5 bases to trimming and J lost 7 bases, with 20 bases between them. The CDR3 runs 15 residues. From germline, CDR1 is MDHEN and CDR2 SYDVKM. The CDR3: CASSPGTRLMGGYTF. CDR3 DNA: TGTGCCAGCAGTCCCGGGACCCGCCTAATGGGTGGCTACACCTTC.

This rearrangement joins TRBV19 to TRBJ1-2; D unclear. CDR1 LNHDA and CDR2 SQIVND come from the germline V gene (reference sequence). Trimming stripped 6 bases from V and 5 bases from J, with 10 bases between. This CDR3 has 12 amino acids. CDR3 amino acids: CASRDGNYGYTF. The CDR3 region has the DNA TGTGCCAGTAGGGACGGTAATTATGGCTACACCTTC.

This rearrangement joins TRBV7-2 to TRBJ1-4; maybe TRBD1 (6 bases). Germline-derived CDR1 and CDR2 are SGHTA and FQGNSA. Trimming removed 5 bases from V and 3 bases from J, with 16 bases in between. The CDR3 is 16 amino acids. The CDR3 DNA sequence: TGTGCCAGCAGCAGTGTACGGACAGATTCTAATGAAAAACTGTTTTTT. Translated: CASSSVRTDSNEKLFF.

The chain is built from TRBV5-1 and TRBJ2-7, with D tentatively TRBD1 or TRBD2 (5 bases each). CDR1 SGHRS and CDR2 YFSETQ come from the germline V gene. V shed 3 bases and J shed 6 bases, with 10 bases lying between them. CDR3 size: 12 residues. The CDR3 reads CASSSGAPEQYF. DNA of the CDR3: TGCGCCAGCAGCTCCGGGGCGCCCGAGCAGTACTTC. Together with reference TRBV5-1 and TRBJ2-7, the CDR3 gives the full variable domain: KAGVTQTPRYLIKTRGQQVTLSCSPISGHRSVSWYQQTPGQGLQFLFEYFSETQRNKGNFPGRFSGRQFSNSRSEMNVSTLELGDSALYLCASSSGAPEQYFGPGTRLTVT.

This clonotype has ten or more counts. In DNA form, the CDR3 reads TGCGCCAGCAGCTTGGCGGAGGGCGCCTACGAGCAGTACTTC. Translation: CASSLAEGAYEQYF. The genes are TRBV5-1 and TRBJ2-7; TRBD2 might be the D (6 bases). The CDR3 is 14 amino acids. Between the trimmed V and J ends, which lost 0 bases and 2 bases, there was a span of 9 bases. The V gene's germline CDR1 is SGHRS and CDR2 YFSETQ.

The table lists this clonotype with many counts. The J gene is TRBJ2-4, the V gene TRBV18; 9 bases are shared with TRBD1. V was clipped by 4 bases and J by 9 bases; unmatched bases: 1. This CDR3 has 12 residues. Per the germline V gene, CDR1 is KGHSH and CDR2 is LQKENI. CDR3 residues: CASSRQGGIQYF. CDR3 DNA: TGTGCCAGCTCACGACAGGGGGGCATTCAGTACTTC.

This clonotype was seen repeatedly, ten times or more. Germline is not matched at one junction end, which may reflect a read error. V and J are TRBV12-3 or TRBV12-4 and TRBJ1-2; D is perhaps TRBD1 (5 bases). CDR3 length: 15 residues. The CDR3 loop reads CASSLERGPNYGYTF. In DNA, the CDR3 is TGTGCCAGCAGCTTAGAGCGGGGCCCGAACTATGGCTACACCTTC.

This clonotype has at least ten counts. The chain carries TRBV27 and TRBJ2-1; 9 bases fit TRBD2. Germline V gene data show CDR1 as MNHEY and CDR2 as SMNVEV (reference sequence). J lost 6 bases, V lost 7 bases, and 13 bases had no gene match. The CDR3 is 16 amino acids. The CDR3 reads CASNPVSGGSSNEQFF. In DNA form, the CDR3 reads TGTGCCAGCAACCCTGTTAGCGGGGGAAGTAGCAATGAGCAGTTCTTC.

CDR3 coding DNA: TGCGCCAGCAGCTTTGCGGCGCCGCGGAATGAGCAGTTCTTC. Translated: CASSFAAPRNEQFF. The chain combines TRBV5-1 with TRBJ2-1; D not resolved. Trimming removed 2 bases from V and 7 bases from J, with 13 bases in between. CDR3 length: 14 amino acids. The V gene's germline CDR1 is SGHRS and CDR2 YFSETQ.

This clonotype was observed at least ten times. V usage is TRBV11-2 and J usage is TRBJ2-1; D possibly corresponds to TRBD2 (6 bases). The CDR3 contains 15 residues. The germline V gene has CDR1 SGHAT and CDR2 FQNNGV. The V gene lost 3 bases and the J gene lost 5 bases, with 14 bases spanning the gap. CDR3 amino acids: CASSFERVGHNEQFF. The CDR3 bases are TGTGCCAGCAGCTTCGAGCGGGTGGGCCACAATGAGCAGTTCTTC.

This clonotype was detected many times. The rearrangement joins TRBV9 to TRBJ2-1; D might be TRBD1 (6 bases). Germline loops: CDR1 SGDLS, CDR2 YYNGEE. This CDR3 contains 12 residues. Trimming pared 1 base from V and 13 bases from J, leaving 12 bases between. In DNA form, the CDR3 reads TGTGCCAGCAGCGTAACCCGACAGGATCAGTTCTTC. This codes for CASSVTRQDQFF. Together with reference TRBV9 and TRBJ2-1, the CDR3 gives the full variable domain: DSGVTQTPKHLITATGQRVTLRCSPRSGDLSVYWYQQSLDQGLQFLIQYYNGEERAKGNILERFSAQQFPDLHSELNLSSLELGDSALYFCASSVTRQDQFFGPGTRLTVL.

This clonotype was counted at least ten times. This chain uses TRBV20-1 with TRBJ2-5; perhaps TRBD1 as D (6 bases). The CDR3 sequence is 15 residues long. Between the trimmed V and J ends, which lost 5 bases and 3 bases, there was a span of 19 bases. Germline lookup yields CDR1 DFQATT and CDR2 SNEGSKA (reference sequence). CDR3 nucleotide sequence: TGCAGTGCTGCGGGCATCAGGGGAATGGAAGAGACCCAGTACTTC. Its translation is CSAAGIRGMEETQYF.

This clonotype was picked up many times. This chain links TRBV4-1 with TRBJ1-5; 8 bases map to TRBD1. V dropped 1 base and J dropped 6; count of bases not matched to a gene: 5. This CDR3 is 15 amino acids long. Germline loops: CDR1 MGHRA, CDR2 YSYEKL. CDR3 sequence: CASSQGQGAPQPQHF. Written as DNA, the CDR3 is TGCGCCAGCAGCCAAGGGCAGGGGGCACCTCAGCCCCAGCATTTT.

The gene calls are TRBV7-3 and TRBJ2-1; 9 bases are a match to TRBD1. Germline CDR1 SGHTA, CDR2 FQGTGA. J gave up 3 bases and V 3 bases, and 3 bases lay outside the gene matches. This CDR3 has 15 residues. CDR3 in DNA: TGTGCCAGCAGCTTTGACAGGGGGGACTACAATGAGCAGTTCTTC. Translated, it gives CASSFDRGDYNEQFF.

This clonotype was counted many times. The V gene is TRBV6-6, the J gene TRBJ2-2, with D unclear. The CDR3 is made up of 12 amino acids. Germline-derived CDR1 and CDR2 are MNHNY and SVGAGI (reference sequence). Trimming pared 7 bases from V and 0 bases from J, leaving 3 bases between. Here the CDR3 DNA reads TGTGCCAGCACCGCGAACACCGGGGAGCTGTTTTTT. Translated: CASTANTGELFF.